This T cell receptor beta chain was sequenced in a study of CD8 T cells in ankylosing spondylitis. Study-wide results and limits: Significantly higher representation of disease-linked clones was reported for matched ankylosing spondylitis synovial fluid. Characteristic, it appeared, of ankylosing spondylitis blood was a TCR beta motif of several highly homologous variants. A CD8+ phenotype characterized the disease-linked clones, which were relatively rare in peripheral blood.

Trimming removed 1 base at V and 5 bases at J, with 6 bases between. Germline values: CDR1 KGHSH, CDR2 LQKENI. The CDR3 length is 14 residues. TCRdb independently ran MiXCR on the 5' RACE reads; one entry per CDR3 protein. Among under 950,000 distinct CDR3 sequences listed, around 20% were seen once. Regarding this clonotype: Its target is not known.

The clonotype was recovered from a male donor with ankylosing spondylitis. The sequenced sample consisted of blood, either unsorted or a sorted T cell fraction (not recorded which). V usage is TRBV18 and J usage is TRBJ1-6, with no clear D. The CDR3 loop reads CASSPQNDNSPLHF. The CDR3 DNA sequence: TGTGCCAGCTCACCACAAAACGATAATTCACCCCTCCACTTT.